This T cell receptor beta chain was documented in a study of blood T cell repertoires in COVID-19. Sequencing was performed with immunoSEQ multiplex PCR; in TCRdb, only in-frame clones are kept and a portion is missing. The table lists about 81,000 clones, 88% of them singletons. J lost 7 bases, V lost 4 bases, and 13 bases had no gene match. The CDR3 runs to 15 residues. Germline V gene sequence: CDR1 SGHRS, CDR2 YFSETQ. This sequence originates from a woman of 80 years or more with acute or convalescent COVID-19. The chain couples TRBV5-1 to TRBJ1-2; 7 bases line up with TRBD1. Sequenced sample: peripheral blood. The CDR3: CASSQGDAPGFGYTF. CDR3 bases: TGCGCCAGCAGCCAGGGGGACGCCCCAGGCTTTGGCTACACCTTC.